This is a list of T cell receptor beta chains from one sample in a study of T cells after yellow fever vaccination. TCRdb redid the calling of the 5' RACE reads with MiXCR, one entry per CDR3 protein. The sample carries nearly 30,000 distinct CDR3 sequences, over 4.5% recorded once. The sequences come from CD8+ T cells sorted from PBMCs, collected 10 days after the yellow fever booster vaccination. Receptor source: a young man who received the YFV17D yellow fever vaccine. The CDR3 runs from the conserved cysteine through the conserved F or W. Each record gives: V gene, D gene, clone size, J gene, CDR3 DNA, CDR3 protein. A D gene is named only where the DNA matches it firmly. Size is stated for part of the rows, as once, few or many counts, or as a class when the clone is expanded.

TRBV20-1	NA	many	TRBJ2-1	TGCAGTGCAAACAGGGAAGATTCCTACAATGAGCAGTTCTTC	CSANREDSYNEQFF
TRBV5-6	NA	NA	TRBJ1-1	TGTGCCAGCAGCCCCGGTAGGGGGGTAACGAACACTGAAGCTTTCTTT	CASSPGRGVTNTEAFF
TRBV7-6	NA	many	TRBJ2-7	TGTGCCAGCAGCCCTCGGGACAACTACGAGCAGTACTTC	CASSPRDNYEQYF
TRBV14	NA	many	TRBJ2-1	TGTGCCAGCAGCCAAGATACGGGACTTACCTACAATGAGCAGTTCTTC	CASSQDTGLTYNEQFF
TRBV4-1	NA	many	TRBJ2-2	TGCGCCAGCAGCCAAGAGAGGCAGTTCACCGGGGAGCTGTTTTTT	CASSQERQFTGELFF
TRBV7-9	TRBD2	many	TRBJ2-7	TGTGCCAGCCACGGGACTAGCGGATCGGTCCCACTCTACGAGCAGTACTTC	CASHGTSGSVPLYEQYF
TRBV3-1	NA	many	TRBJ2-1	TGTGCCAGCAGCCAAGAGGCCCCCAATGAGCAGTTCTTC	CASSQEAPNEQFF
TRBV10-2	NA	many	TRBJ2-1	TGCGCCAGCAGTGAAGTCTCCCTCGAGCAGTTCTTC	CASSEVSLEQFF
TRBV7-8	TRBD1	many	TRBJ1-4	TGTGCCAGCAGCCCAGACAGGGCCGTTCGCCCAACTAATGAAAAACTGTTTTTT	CASSPDRAVRPTNEKLFF
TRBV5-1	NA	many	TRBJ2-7	TGCGCCAGCAGCTTGGGGAGTGGGCAGTACTTC	CASSLGSGQYF
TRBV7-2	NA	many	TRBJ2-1	TGTGCCAGCAGCTTAGCGGGACCCCACAATGAGCAGTTCTTC	CASSLAGPHNEQFF
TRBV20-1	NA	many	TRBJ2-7	TGCAGTGCTAGAAATGGGGACCCCTACGAGCAGTACTTC	CSARNGDPYEQYF
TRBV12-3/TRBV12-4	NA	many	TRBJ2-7	TGTGCCAGCAGCCCCCAGAGCTCCTACGAGCAGTACTTC	CASSPQSSYEQYF
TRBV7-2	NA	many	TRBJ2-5	TGTGCCAGCATGCAATATCGGACCCAAGAGACCCAGTACTTC	CASMQYRTQETQYF
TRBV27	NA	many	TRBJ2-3	TGTGCCAGCAGACGAAAAGGGGGGTCAGATACGCAGTATTTT	CASRRKGGSDTQYF
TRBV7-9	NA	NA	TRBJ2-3	TGTGCCAGCAGCGCAAACAGCGGCTCTAGCACAGATACGCAGTATTTT	CASSANSGSSTDTQYF
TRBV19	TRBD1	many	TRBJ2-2	TGTGCCAGTAGGTTGGGACAGGGAAATGCCGGGGAGCTGTTTTTT	CASRLGQGNAGELFF
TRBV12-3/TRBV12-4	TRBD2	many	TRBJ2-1	TGTGCCAGCAGAAAGACTAGCGGGAGCTACAATGAGCAGTTCTTC	CASRKTSGSYNEQFF
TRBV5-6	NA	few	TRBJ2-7	TGTGCCAGCAGCCCCAGTGGAGGATCGATCTACGAGCAGTACTTC	CASSPSGGSIYEQYF
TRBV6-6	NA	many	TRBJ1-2	TGTGCCAGCAGCCTCCCGAACTTGGGTTCTTCTTTC	CASSLPNLGSSF
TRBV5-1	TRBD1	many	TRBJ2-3	TGCGCCAGCAGCTTGGGCTGGACAGGGTCAGATACGCAGTATTTT	CASSLGWTGSDTQYF
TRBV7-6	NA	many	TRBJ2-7	TGTGCCAGCAGCTTAGTCTCGTATGGGTCCTACGAGCAGTACTTC	CASSLVSYGSYEQYF
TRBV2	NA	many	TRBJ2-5	TGTGCCAGCAGTGAATCGGTAGCGCGGGAGACCCAGTACTTC	CASSESVARETQYF
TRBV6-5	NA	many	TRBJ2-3	TGTGCCAGCAGTTACTTGAAGTACGGCACAGATACGCAGTATTTT	CASSYLKYGTDTQYF
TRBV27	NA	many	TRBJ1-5	TGTGCCAGCAGTTTAGCCGGATATAGCAATCAGCCCCAGCATTTT	CASSLAGYSNQPQHF
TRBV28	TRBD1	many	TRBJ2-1	TGTGCCAGCAGTACAAACCCCCAACGGGACAGGGGCTACAATGAGCAGTTCTTC	CASSTNPQRDRGYNEQFF
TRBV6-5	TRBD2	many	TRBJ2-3	TGTGCCAGCAGTAGCGGGAGGGCCACAGATACGCAGTATTTT	CASSSGRATDTQYF
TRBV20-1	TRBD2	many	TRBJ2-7	TGCAGTGCCAGTAAGGGGCTAGCGGGAGCAACCTACGAGCAGTACTTC	CSASKGLAGATYEQYF
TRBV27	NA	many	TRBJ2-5	TGTGCCAGCAGTTTCATCCGGGACACTGGGTACCAAGAGACCCAGTACTTC	CASSFIRDTGYQETQYF
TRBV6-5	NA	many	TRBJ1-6	TGTGCCAGCTCAGCCCGGGAGGATTCACCCCTCCACTTT	CASSAREDSPLHF
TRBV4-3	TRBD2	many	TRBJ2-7	TGCGCCAGCAGCCAAGACATACTAGCGGCTTTCTACGAGCAGTACTTC	CASSQDILAAFYEQYF
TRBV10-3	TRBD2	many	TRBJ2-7	TGTGCCATCAGTGAGCCCCGACTAGCTGACCCCCCCTACGAGCAGTACTTC	CAISEPRLADPPYEQYF
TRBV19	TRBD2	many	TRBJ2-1	TGTGCCAGTAGTAAAATCAGCGGGGGGTGGAATGAGCAGTTCTTC	CASSKISGGWNEQFF
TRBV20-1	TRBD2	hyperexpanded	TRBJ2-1	TGCAGTGCTAGTCTAGCGGGAGGGGAGAATGAGCAGTTCTTC	CSASLAGGENEQFF
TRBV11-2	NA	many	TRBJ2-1	TGTGCCAGCAGCTTAGGTGACCACTACAATGAGCAGTTCTTC	CASSLGDHYNEQFF
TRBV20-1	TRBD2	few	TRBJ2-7	TGCAGTGCTGGGATAGCGGGTAGCGCCACGAGGGAGCAGTACTTC	CSAGIAGSATREQYF
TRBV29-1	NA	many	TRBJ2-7	TGCAGCGTTGTGGGGGAAAGCTACGAGCAGTACTTC	CSVVGESYEQYF
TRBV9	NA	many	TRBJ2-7	TGTGCCAGCAGCGTAGGGGCAGGGTCCTACGAGCAGTACTTC	CASSVGAGSYEQYF
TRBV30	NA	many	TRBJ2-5	TGTGCCTGGAGTTCCCTGGAAGAGACCCAGTACTTC	CAWSSLEETQYF
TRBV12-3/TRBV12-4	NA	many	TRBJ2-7	TGTGCCAGCAGTTTTCTCGAGGGAACGAATCCCTACGAGCAGTACTTC	CASSFLEGTNPYEQYF
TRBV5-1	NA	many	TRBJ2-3	TGCGCCAGCAGCTCAACTCCTTCAGATACGCAGTATTTT	CASSSTPSDTQYF
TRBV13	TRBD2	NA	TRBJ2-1	TGTGCCAGCAGCCCCCCCCTAGCGGGGTCCAATCAGCAGTTCTTC	CASSPPLAGSNQQFF
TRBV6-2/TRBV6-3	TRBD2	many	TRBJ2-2	TGTGCCAGCAGCGACCTAGCGGAGATGAACACCGGGGAGCTGTTTTTT	CASSDLAEMNTGELFF
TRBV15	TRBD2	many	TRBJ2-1	TGTGCCACCAGCAGAGATACGGGAGGGGCCACTCTGCAGTTCTTC	CATSRDTGGATLQFF
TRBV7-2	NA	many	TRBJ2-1	TGTGCCAGCAGCACGGGGGGCGCACTTCCGCAGTTCTTC	CASSTGGALPQFF
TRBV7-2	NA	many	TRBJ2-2	TGTGCCAGCAGCCATAACACCGGGGAGCTGTTTTTT	CASSHNTGELFF
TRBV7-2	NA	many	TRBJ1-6	TGTGCCAGCAGCTTAGGAGGGACGGGACCTTATAATTCACCCCTCCACTTT	CASSLGGTGPYNSPLHF
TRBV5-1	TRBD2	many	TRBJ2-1	TGCGCCAGCAGCTTGGGCGGGAGCTCCTACAATGAGCAGTTCTTC	CASSLGGSSYNEQFF
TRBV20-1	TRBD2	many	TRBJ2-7	TGCAGTGCTGTACTAGCGAGACTCTACGAGCAGTACTTC	CSAVLARLYEQYF
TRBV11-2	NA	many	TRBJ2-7	TGTGCCAGCAGCTATGGGTCCTACGAGCAGTACTTC	CASSYGSYEQYF
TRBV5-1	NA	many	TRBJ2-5	TGCGCCAGCAGACCAGACCTCGACTGGAACCAAGAGACCCAGTACTTC	CASRPDLDWNQETQYF
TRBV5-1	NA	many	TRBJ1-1	TGCGCCAGCAGCCCTGGGGGAAATGAAGCTTTCTTT	CASSPGGNEAFF
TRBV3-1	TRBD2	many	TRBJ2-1	TGTGCCAGCAGCCTCCTAGCGGGAGCTTACAATGAGCAGTTCTTC	CASSLLAGAYNEQFF
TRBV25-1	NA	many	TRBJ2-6	TGTGCCAGTGAAGGTCGGGACTCCGTCATTGGGGCCAACGTCCTGACTTTC	CASEGRDSVIGANVLTF
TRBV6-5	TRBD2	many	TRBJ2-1	TGTGCCACGAGGCGGGAGATTCGGTCCTACAATGAGCAGTTCTTC	CATRREIRSYNEQFF
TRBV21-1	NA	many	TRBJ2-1	TGTGCCAGCAGCAAAGTCGGGGGTACGAATGAGCAGTTCTTC	CASSKVGGTNEQFF
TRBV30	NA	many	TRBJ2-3	TGTGCCTGGAGTCCAACTTACACAGATACGCAGTATTTT	CAWSPTYTDTQYF
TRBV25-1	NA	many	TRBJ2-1	TGTGCCAGCAGTGAATGGGGGAAAAGCTCCTACAATGAGCAGTTCTTC	CASSEWGKSSYNEQFF
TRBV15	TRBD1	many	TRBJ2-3	TGTGCCACCAGCCCGGACAGGGGGTTTCCAGATACGCAGTATTTT	CATSPDRGFPDTQYF
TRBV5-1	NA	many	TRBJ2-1	TGCGCCAGCAGCTTGAGAGTCGTTGGGAAAATAGGTTACGATGAGCAGTTCTTC	CASSLRVVGKIGYDEQFF